The 3 T cell receptor beta chains given below trace back to one sample, sequenced in a study of OX40 agonist ivuxolimab in advanced cancers. Assay: immunoSEQ multiplex PCR; the TCRdb copy retains only in-frame clones and omits some. The sample comprises approximately 63,000 clones, approximately 90% of which are singletons, and 5.5% to 6.5% rests with the top ten. The sequenced sample was CD4+ or CD8+ T cells sorted from blood, obtained in a trial of the OX40 agonist ivuxolimab. The receptors were gathered from an adult with an advanced solid tumor such as melanoma, head and neck, liver or kidney cancer.

This clone was counted a single time. V usage is TRBV28 and J usage is TRBJ2-7; the match to TRBD2 covers 8 bases. V lost 4 bases, J lost 6 bases, and 8 bases stayed unmatched. The CDR3 has 14 residues. Germline CDR1 MDHEN, CDR2 SYDVKM. The CDR3 region is CASSSLAAAGEQYF. In DNA, the CDR3 is TGTGCCAGCAGTTCACTAGCGGCAGCCGGCGAGCAGTACTTC.

The V call is TRBV29-1, the J call TRBJ2-7; D is perhaps TRBD1 (5 bases). The CDR3 contains 11 residues. Germline CDR1 reads SQVTM; CDR2 reads ANQGSEA. The V gene lost 4 bases and the J gene lost 4 bases, with 8 bases spanning the gap. For the CDR3, the DNA is TGCAGCGTTGGGTCAGGGTACGAGCAGTACTTC. It is translated as CSVGSGYEQYF.

In this sample, this clone turned up once. CDR3 DNA: TGTGCCAGCAGCCTCTTCCTAGCGGACTCCTACAATGAGCAGTTCTTC. Translating gives CASSLFLADSYNEQFF. The chain couples TRBV5-6 to TRBJ2-1; the match to TRBD2 covers 7 bases. The CDR3 is 16 residues long. With 4 bases clipped from V and 0 bases from J, the junction kept 7 bases outside the gene matches. The germline V gene has CDR1 SGHDT and CDR2 YYEEEE.